These 18 T cell receptor beta chains were all obtained from the same sample, sequenced in a study of blood T cell repertoires in COVID-19. Repertoires were generated with immunoSEQ multiplex PCR, while TCRdb's copy carries only in-frame clones and drops some. This sample carries over 150,000 clones, over 80% of them seen once, and the ten largest clones take around 7%. The sample taken for sequencing was peripheral blood. The receptors shown here come from a woman aged 40 to 49 with COVID-19, enrolled during active disease.

The chain combines TRBV19 with TRBJ1-5; D unresolved. V lost 9 bases and J lost 9, with 21 bases in between. CDR1 and CDR2 from the germline V gene are LNHDA and SQIVND (reference sequence). There are 14 residues in the CDR3. DNA for the CDR3: TGTGCCAGCCGAGCGTTCAGCGACCCCGCGCCCCAGCATTTT. Its translation is CASRAFSDPAPQHF. The whole variable domain, filled in from reference TRBV19 and TRBJ1-5, reads DGGITQSPKYLFRKEGQNVTLSCEQNLNHDAMYWYRQDPGQGLRLIYYSQIVNDFQKGDIAEGYSVSREKKESFPLTVTSAQKNPTAFYLCASRAFSDPAPQHFGDGTRLSIL.

This sequence joins TRBV6-2 or TRBV6-3 and TRBJ2-1, with TRBD2 matching over 7 bases. The CDR3 is made up of 13 amino acids. After removal of 2 bases from V and 10 bases from J, the junction contained 5 bases not matched to a gene. The V gene's germline CDR1 is MNHEY and CDR2 SVGEGT. CDR3 bases: TGTGCCAGCAGTTACACCAGAGCGGGAGAGCAGTTCTTC. This gives the protein CASSYTRAGEQFF.

In this sample, this clone turned up many times. The chain combines TRBV6-6 with TRBJ2-1; D is undetermined. The CDR3 is 14 residues long. V lost 7 bases to trimming and J lost 0 bases, with 10 bases between them. Germline V gene lookup returns CDR1 MNHNY and CDR2 SVGAGI (reference sequence). The CDR3 nucleotides read TGTGCCAGCACCCCCACGAGCTCCTACAATGAGCAGTTCTTC. Its protein product is CASTPTSSYNEQFF.

The V call is TRBV27, the J call TRBJ1-2; no definite D call. The CDR3 is 16 residues long. V lost 3 bases and J lost 1, with 15 bases in between. CDR1 MNHEY and CDR2 SMNVEV come from the germline V gene (reference sequence). Here the CDR3 reads CASSFLTAAGNYGYTF. The CDR3 DNA reads TGTGCCAGCAGTTTCTTAACAGCGGCAGGTAACTATGGCTACACCTTC.

V usage is TRBV6-5 and J usage is TRBJ2-3; TRBD1 aligns across 8 bases. The CDR3 runs to 15 residues. Germline values: CDR1 MNHEY, CDR2 SVGAGI. The ends lost 7 bases at V and 4 bases at J; junction bases unmatched: 10. The CDR3 reads CASKGRDRLSDTQYF. CDR3 nucleotide sequence: TGTGCCAGCAAGGGTCGGGACAGGCTTTCAGATACGCAGTATTTT.

Only a few counts were recorded for this clone. This rearrangement joins TRBV7-2 to TRBJ1-2; 7 bases fit TRBD1. The germline CDR1 and CDR2 sequences are SGHTA and FQGNSA. The CDR3 spans 12 residues. The V segment lost 4 bases and the J segment 5 bases; nucleotides outside the gene matches: 1. The CDR3 loop is CASSSQGYGYTF. In nucleotides, the CDR3 is TGTGCCAGCAGCTCACAGGGGTATGGCTACACCTTC.

The V and J genes are TRBV15 and TRBJ2-5; no clear D gene. Germline V gene data show CDR1 as LNHNV and CDR2 as YYDKDF (reference sequence). Trimming removed 5 bases at V and 2 bases at J, with 9 bases between. There are 13 residues in the CDR3. CDR3 nucleotides: TGTGCCACCAGCGGTAGTTTTCAAGAGACCCAGTACTTC. It encodes CATSGSFQETQYF. The variable domain in full, completed from reference TRBV15 and TRBJ2-5, reads DAMVIQNPRYQVTQFGKPVTLSCSQTLNHNVMYWYQQKSSQAPKLLFHYYDKDFNNEADTPDNFQSRRPNTSFCFLDIRSPGLGDTAMYLCATSGSFQETQYFGPGTRLLVL.

The chain recombines TRBV5-1 with TRBJ2-2; 10 positions match TRBD1. The CDR3 spans 15 residues. After removal of 3 bases from V and 5 bases from J, the junction contained 4 bases not matched to a gene. Per germline, CDR1 SGHRS and CDR2 YFSETQ. The DNA for the CDR3 is TGCGCCAGCAGCTCCGGGGACAGGGGAACCGGGGAGCTGTTTTTT. Translating it yields CASSSGDRGTGELFF.

The chain is built from TRBV5-7 and TRBJ2-3; 13 bases are a match to TRBD2. TRBV5-7 falls under the ORF class, with uncertain function. J gave up 1 base and V 0 bases, and 5 bases lay outside the gene matches. This CDR3 contains 18 residues. CDR3 protein: CASSLVLAGGLGTDTQYF. CDR3 sequence (DNA): TGTGCCAGCAGCTTGGTACTAGCGGGGGGGCTTGGCACAGATACGCAGTATTTT.

V gene TRBV19 combines with J gene TRBJ2-2, with 9 bases matching TRBD2. The CDR3 length is 18 residues. V shed 4 bases and J 5 bases; nucleotides not matched to a gene: 14. Per the germline V gene, CDR1 is LNHDA and CDR2 is SQIVND (reference sequence). The CDR3 region is CASSKGAGGFIVTGELFF. CDR3 sequence (DNA): TGTGCCAGTAGTAAGGGTGCGGGGGGGTTCATCGTTACCGGGGAGCTGTTTTTT.

This clone has only one observation. The chain carries TRBV5-1 and TRBJ1-2, with D perhaps TRBD1 (6 bases). This CDR3 spans 18 amino acids. V was cut by 4 bases and J by 6 bases, with 28 bases left in between. Germline CDR1 reads SGHRS; CDR2 reads YFSETQ. The CDR3 DNA follows: TGCGCCAGCAGCGGTATAGGGACCTCCTGGGGGGGCTTCGATGGCTACACCTTC. Translation: CASSGIGTSWGGFDGYTF.

V and J are TRBV29-1 and TRBJ1-2; D might be TRBD1 (5 bases). The CDR3 contains 11 residues. Germline CDR1 and CDR2: SQVTM and ANQGSEA. Trimming removed 4 bases at V and 8 bases at J, with 11 bases between. The CDR3 coding sequence is TGCAGCGTTGGGGGGGGACGAGGCTACACCTTC. It codes for CSVGGGRGYTF.

The V gene is TRBV6-2 or TRBV6-3, the J gene TRBJ2-7; TRBD2 matches 9 bases. J gave up 4 bases and V 5 bases, and 15 bases lay outside the gene matches. Germline V gives CDR1 MNHEY, CDR2 SVGEGT. This CDR3 has 17 amino acids. As DNA, the CDR3 is TGTGCCAGCAGTCTACTGGGGGTTAGCGGGGGTGTTTACGAGCAGTACTTC. It translates to CASSLLGVSGGVYEQYF.

The chain carries TRBV5-1 and TRBJ2-4; the D gene is possibly TRBD1 (5 bases). This CDR3 comprises 16 residues. Germline CDR1 SGHRS, CDR2 YFSETQ. Trimming left V 3 bases short and J 2 bases short, with 15 bases between. The CDR3 bases are TGCGCCAGCAGCTGGGGCTTAACAGCCACCAAAAACATTCAGTACTTC. It encodes CASSWGLTATKNIQYF. The entire variable domain, with the rest obtained from reference TRBV5-1 and TRBJ2-4, is as follows: KAGVTQTPRYLIKTRGQQVTLSCSPISGHRSVSWYQQTPGQGLQFLFEYFSETQRNKGNFPGRFSGRQFSNSRSEMNVSTLELGDSALYLCASSWGLTATKNIQYFGAGTRLSVL.

The count of this clone is one. The chain links TRBV5-4 to TRBJ1-3; TRBD1 agrees at 7 bases. The trim removed 1 base at V and 3 bases at J, leaving 1 base unmatched. The V gene's germline CDR1 is SGHNT and CDR2 YYREEE (reference sequence). This CDR3 is 14 amino acids long. For the CDR3, the DNA is TGTGCCAGCAGCTTGTCAGGGGGTGGAAACACCATATATTTT. This encodes CASSLSGGGNTIYF.

V and J are TRBV6-1 and TRBJ1-5; the D gene is possibly TRBD1 (6 bases). CDR1 and CDR2 (germline): MNHNS, SASEGT. V dropped 2 bases and J dropped 4 bases, with 12 bases sitting between them. The CDR3 contains 15 residues. As DNA, the CDR3 is TGTGCCAGCAGTGAAAGAAGGGGGTGGAATCAGCCCCAGCATTTT. Its protein product is CASSERRGWNQPQHF.

DNA for the CDR3: TGTGCCAGCAGCCAAGTCCAACTGGGAGTGACCGAAGCTAGCTACACCTTC. Residues: CASSQVQLGVTEASYTF. The genes are TRBV3-1 (or the pseudogene TRBV3-2) and TRBJ1-2; no clear D gene. The V end was cut by 1 base, the J end by 9 bases, with 24 bases between. Germline V gene data show CDR1 as LGHDT and CDR2 as YNNKEL (reference sequence). The CDR3 covers 17 residues.

This rearrangement joins TRBV3-1 (or the pseudogene TRBV3-2) to TRBJ2-7; 10 bases map to TRBD1. V shed 3 bases and J 4 bases; nucleotides not matched to a gene: 9. There are 16 residues in the CDR3. The V gene's germline CDR1 is LGHDT and CDR2 YNNKEL (reference sequence). The CDR3 region has the DNA TGTGCCAGCAGCCAGTCCGGGACAGGGGTAATTTACGAGCAGTACTTC. Translated: CASSQSGTGVIYEQYF.